The rows below give T cell receptor beta chains drawn from one sample of a study of blood T cells in healthy people across ages. One entry per CDR3 protein results from TCRdb running MiXCR on the 5' RACE reads. The repertoire holds fewer than 2 million distinct CDR3 sequences, with around 40% as singletons. Material: blood. These TCRs come from a human donor in good health. CDR3s include the opening cysteine and the closing phenylalanine or tryptophan. The D gene is left open where the match is weak. Part of the rows lack a size; the others show once, few, many or a class for expanded clones.

D	V	size	J	length	CDR3	DNA
TRBD2	TRBV5-1	NA	TRBJ2-1	15	CASSSQGLAHNEQFF	TGCGCCAGCAGCTCCCAGGGACTAGCTCACAATGAGCAGTTCTTC
TRBD1	TRBV6-6	once	TRBJ2-1	14	CASSEWTGSGEQFF	TGTGCCAGCAGCGAATGGACAGGGTCGGGGGAGCAGTTCTTC
NA	TRBV27	NA	TRBJ1-1	16	CASSLWPQVAGTEAFF	TGTGCCAGCAGTTTATGGCCTCAGGTGGCGGGCACTGAAGCTTTCTTT
NA	TRBV4-3	NA	TRBJ1-2	15	CASSRRGGLNYGYTF	TGCGCCAGCAGCCGCCGGGGAGGCTTAAACTATGGCTACACCTTC
NA	TRBV20-1	NA	TRBJ2-5	14	CSARVARFQETQYF	TGCAGTGCTAGGGTCGCCCGGTTCCAAGAGACCCAGTACTTC
TRBD1	TRBV28	once	TRBJ2-5	16	CASSPPLGQFVETQYF	TGTGCCAGCAGCCCCCCCCTGGGACAGTTTGTGGAGACCCAGTACTTC
TRBD2	TRBV2	NA	TRBJ2-3	15	CASGRLAVGTDTQYF	TGTGCCAGCGGTAGACTAGCGGTCGGCACAGATACGCAGTATTTT
NA	TRBV12-5	NA	TRBJ1-2	12	CASGIRSYGYTF	TGTGCTAGTGGAATCCGTAGCTATGGCTACACCTTC
TRBD1	TRBV9	NA	TRBJ2-1	17	CASSVDGSDRGTDEQFF	TGTGCCAGCAGCGTAGACGGTTCAGACAGGGGGACCGATGAGCAGTTCTTC
NA	TRBV7-9	few	TRBJ1-5	13	CASSLAKEQPQHF	TGTGCCAGCAGCTTAGCGAAAGAACAGCCCCAGCATTTT
TRBD1	TRBV9	few	TRBJ2-7	15	CASSFRDRGLEEQYF	TGTGCCAGCAGCTTCCGGGACAGGGGTTTGGAGGAGCAGTACTTC
TRBD2	TRBV9	NA	TRBJ2-1	19	CASSPRGGSGDRSYNEQFF	TGTGCCAGCAGCCCAAGGGGTGGTAGCGGGGATCGCTCCTACAATGAGCAGTTCTTC
NA	TRBV7-9	few	TRBJ1-5	14	CASSLGGVYQPQHF	TGTGCCAGCAGCTTAGGAGGAGTCTATCAGCCCCAGCATTTT
NA	TRBV24-1	few	TRBJ1-1	13	CATSVKWPTEAFF	TGTGCCACCAGTGTCAAATGGCCCACTGAAGCTTTCTTT
TRBD2	TRBV14	NA	TRBJ2-1	17	CASSQGLTRGANNEQFF	TGTGCCAGCAGCCAAGGTCTGACGCGGGGGGCTAACAATGAGCAGTTCTTC
TRBD1	TRBV27	NA	TRBJ1-2	13	CASSPYGTDGYTF	TGTGCCAGCAGTCCCTACGGGACAGATGGCTACACCTTC
NA	TRBV20-1	few	TRBJ1-2	12	CSARSGPVGYTF	TGCAGTGCTAGATCCGGTCCTGTTGGCTACACCTTC
TRBD2	TRBV7-6	NA	TRBJ2-2	16	CASSPPGLANTGELFF	TGTGCCAGCAGCCCCCCGGGACTAGCGAACACCGGGGAGCTGTTTTTT
TRBD2	TRBV28	NA	TRBJ2-3	15	CASSSSGGARNTQYF	TGTGCCAGCAGCAGTAGCGGGGGGGCAAGGAATACGCAGTATTTT
NA	TRBV10-3	NA	TRBJ1-1	12	CATGLGDTEAFF	TGTGCCACCGGGTTGGGGGACACTGAAGCTTTCTTT
NA	TRBV7-3	once	TRBJ2-1	13	CASSLLAGSEQFF	TGTGCCAGCAGCTTACTCGCAGGTAGTGAGCAGTTCTTC
NA	TRBV30	few	TRBJ2-3	15	CAWSPPLAPTDTQYF	TGTGCCTGGAGTCCACCTTTGGCCCCAACAGATACGCAGTATTTT
TRBD2	TRBV6-6	NA	TRBJ2-7	15	CASSYAVAGRNEQYF	TGTGCCAGCAGTTACGCGGTAGCGGGGAGGAACGAGCAGTACTTC
NA	TRBV10-3	NA	TRBJ1-5	13	CAISWTADQPQHF	TGTGCCATCAGTTGGACGGCAGATCAGCCCCAGCATTTT